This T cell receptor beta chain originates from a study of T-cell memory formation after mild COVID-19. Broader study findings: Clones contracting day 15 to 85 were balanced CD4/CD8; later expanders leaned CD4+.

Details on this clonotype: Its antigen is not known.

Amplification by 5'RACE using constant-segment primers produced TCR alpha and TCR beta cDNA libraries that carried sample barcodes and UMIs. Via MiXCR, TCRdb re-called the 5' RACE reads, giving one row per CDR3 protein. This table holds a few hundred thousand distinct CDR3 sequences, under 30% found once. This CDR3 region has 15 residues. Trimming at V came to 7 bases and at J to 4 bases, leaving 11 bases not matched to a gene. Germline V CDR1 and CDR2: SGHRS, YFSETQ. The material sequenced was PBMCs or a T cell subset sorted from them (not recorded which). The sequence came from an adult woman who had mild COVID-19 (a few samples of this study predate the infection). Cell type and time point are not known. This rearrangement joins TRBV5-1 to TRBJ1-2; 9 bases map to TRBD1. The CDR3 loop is CASCPGQGRVYGYTF. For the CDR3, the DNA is TGCGCCAGCTGTCCGGGACAGGGCCGGGTCTATGGCTACACCTTC.